What follows is one TCR beta chain and its context. Antigen unknown. V was shortened by 6 bases and J by 3 bases, with 18 bases between the two germline ends. Per germline, CDR1 SGHNT and CDR2 YENEEA. There are 15 residues in the CDR3. The data stem from a study of identical twins. There were only healthy Caucasians among the donors. TCRdb re-derived calls from the 5' RACE reads in MiXCR, one entry per CDR3 protein. The sample consists of 300,000 to 400,000 distinct CDR3 sequences, 10% to 15% of them appearing once. Regarding the study as a whole: Models underestimated TCR alpha sharing (out-of-frame) in monozygotic twins. Whereas memory repertoires showed no such difference, abundant cord blood beta clonotypes carried fewer insertions.

This same sample was also part of a study on yellow fever vaccine responses in identical twins. That paper notes: A vaccine T cell response that seemed partly convergent and partly personalized was reported in twins.

This chain joins TRBV11-3 and TRBJ2-7, with D perhaps matching TRBD1 (6 bases). Sequencing used CD8+ T cells sorted from blood. The sequence came from a woman younger than 30 in good health. The CDR3: CASRPRQGPDYEQYF. CDR3 DNA: TGTGCCAGCAGACCCCGGCAGGGGCCAGACTACGAGCAGTACTTC.